One and the same sample provided the 4 T cell receptor beta chains below, sequenced in a study. In TCRdb, the RT-PCR reads were re-called with MiXCR into one record per CDR3 protein. The data contain about 680,000 distinct CDR3 sequences, approximately 15% of them seen just once; the ten biggest clones take up 3.6%. The sample taken for sequencing was memory CD4+ T cells from blood. The receptor source for this set is a female donor in good health, serving as a healthy control.

Many counts were recorded for this clonotype. The chain is built from TRBV7-2 and TRBJ2-5; TRBD1 aligns across 8 bases. The CDR3 has 14 residues. Germline V gene sequence: CDR1 SGHTA, CDR2 FQGNSA. Trimming at V came to 6 bases and at J to 5 bases, leaving 8 bases not matched to a gene. The CDR3 reads CASRPGGAWETQYF. In nucleotides, the CDR3 is TGTGCCAGCAGACCAGGGGGCGCATGGGAGACCCAGTACTTC.

The gene calls are TRBV18 and TRBJ2-3; D is unresolved. V was shortened by 3 bases and J by 0 bases, with 16 bases between the two germline ends. Germline assignment: CDR1 KGHSH and CDR2 LQKENI. This CDR3 contains 17 residues. CDR3 protein: CASSPPRQEPSTDTQYF. CDR3 bases: TGTGCCAGCTCACCCCCCCGGCAGGAGCCTAGCACAGATACGCAGTATTTT. Filled out from reference TRBV18 and TRBJ2-3, the complete variable domain reads NAGVMQNPRHLVRRRGQEARLRCSPMKGHSHVYWYRQLPEEGLKFMVYLQKENIIDESGMPKERFSAEFPKEGPSILRIQQVVRGDSAAYFCASSPPRQEPSTDTQYFGPGTRLTVL.

This clonotype turned up a few times. The chain recombines TRBV5-1 with TRBJ2-7, with 8 positions matching TRBD1. Trimming at V came to 4 bases and at J to 7 bases, leaving 10 bases not matched to a gene. Germline-derived CDR1 and CDR2 are SGHRS and YFSETQ. The CDR3 contains 14 residues. The CDR3 reads CASSILTGASEQYF. In DNA, the CDR3 is TGCGCCAGCAGCATATTGACAGGGGCGAGTGAGCAGTACTTC.

This clonotype has more than one count but fewer than ten. The rearrangement uses TRBV20-1 and TRBJ1-1, with a weak D call TRBD1 (6 bases). V lost 0 bases and J 2 bases, leaving 7 bases between the germline ends. CDR3 length: 13 amino acids. Per the germline V gene, CDR1 is DFQATT and CDR2 is SNEGSKA (reference sequence). DNA for the CDR3: TGCAGTGCTAGAGAGGACAGCAACACTGAAGCTTTCTTT. This encodes CSAREDSNTEAFF.